Presented here are 26 T cell receptor beta chains from one specimen sequenced in a study of CD8+CD57+ T cells in acquired aplastic anemia. Flow cytometry had shown expanded CD8+CD57+ cells in the patients chosen for sequencing. TCR beta VDJ and CDR3 were profiled, and genomic DNA was the template. TCRdb re-called the reads through MiXCR, storing one row per CDR3 protein. The repertoire has approximately 130,000 distinct CDR3 sequences, about 43% of them found once; the top ten carry 2.6%. Sequencing used sorted CD4+, CD8+, or CD8+CD57+ T cells (not recorded which) from PBMCs. Receptors were obtained from a human donor with aplastic anemia.

This clonotype was detected ten times or more. V usage is TRBV27 and J usage is TRBJ1-5; possible D gene TRBD1, 6 bases. V lost 9 bases, J lost 4 bases, and 10 bases lay in between. The V gene's germline CDR1 is MNHEY and CDR2 SMNVEV (reference sequence). This CDR3 has 12 residues. This CDR3 is CASTTGNQPQHF. Written as DNA, the CDR3 is TGTGCCAGTACTACAGGGAATCAGCCCCAGCATTTT.

The chain couples TRBV2 to TRBJ2-7; D possibly corresponds to TRBD2 (5 bases). CDR1 is SNHLY and CDR2 is FYNNEI in the germline V gene. V lost 4 bases to trimming and J lost 7 bases, with 17 bases between them. This CDR3 is 14 amino acids long. CDR3 sequence (DNA): TGTGCCAGCAGTGCGGACCTGGGTGGCGGGGAGCAGTACTTC. Its protein is CASSADLGGGEQYF.

The chain uses TRBV5-1 and TRBJ1-2; 8 nucleotides agree with TRBD1. The V segment lost 4 bases and the J segment 4 bases; nucleotides outside the gene matches: 6. Germline-derived CDR1 and CDR2 are SGHRS and YFSETQ. There are 14 residues in the CDR3. The CDR3 reads CASSARTGSYGYTF. The CDR3, as DNA: TGCGCCAGCAGCGCTAGGACAGGGAGCTATGGCTACACCTTC.

The sample holds many counts of this clonotype. V gene TRBV11-2 combines with J gene TRBJ2-7, with unresolved D. Germline CDR1 SGHAT, CDR2 FQNNGV. Trimming stripped 8 bases from V and 0 bases from J, with 14 bases between. The CDR3 sequence is 14 residues long. The CDR3 loop is CASGYWRSSYEQYF. The CDR3 DNA sequence: TGTGCCAGCGGATACTGGAGAAGCTCCTACGAGCAGTACTTC.

By share, this clonotype counts as medium-sized. The V gene is TRBV20-1, the J gene TRBJ2-7, with a possible D match to TRBD1 (5 bases). CDR3 length equals 13 residues. The V gene lost 7 bases and the J gene lost 3 bases, with 16 bases spanning the gap. Germline-derived CDR1 and CDR2 are DFQATT and SNEGSKA (reference sequence). The DNA for the CDR3 is TGCAGTGGGGAAGGCAGGGATAACTACGAGCAGTACTTC. This translates into CSGEGRDNYEQYF.

This clonotype has a count of ten or more. The CDR3 nucleotides read TGTGCCAGCAGTGACAGGGGAGGAAGCTATGGCTACACCTTC. Translation gives CASSDRGGSYGYTF. The chain links TRBV6-1 to TRBJ1-2; tentatively, D is TRBD1 (6 bases). V shed 3 bases and J shed 4 bases, with 12 bases lying between them. The germline CDR1 and CDR2 sequences are MNHNS and SASEGT. The CDR3 totals 14 residues.

The chain recombines TRBV19 with TRBJ2-7; D remains unclear. V shed 5 bases and J shed 3 bases, with 11 bases lying between them. The CDR3 length is 13 residues. Germline V gene data show CDR1 as LNHDA and CDR2 as SQIVND (reference sequence). The CDR3 region is CASSLGLVYEQYF. The CDR3 bases are TGTGCCAGTAGTTTGGGGTTAGTCTACGAGCAGTACTTC.

This clonotype was detected a few times. The V call is TRBV27, the J call TRBJ1-2; D not resolved. The length of the CDR3 is 13 residues. Germline loops: CDR1 MNHEY, CDR2 SMNVEV (reference sequence). Trimming shortened V by 0 bases and J by 7 bases, and 9 bases separated the two germline ends. The CDR3 loop reads CASSLSGFGGYTF. Here the CDR3 DNA reads TGTGCCAGCAGTTTATCGGGTTTTGGTGGCTACACCTTC.

This sequence joins TRBV24-1 and TRBJ2-5; tentative D call: TRBD2 (5 bases). The CDR3 is 13 residues long. Germline V gene lookup returns CDR1 KGHDR and CDR2 SFDVKD. V lost 4 bases and J lost 2, with 7 bases in between. Here the CDR3 DNA reads TGTGCCACCAGTGAGGAGGTACAAGAGACCCAGTACTTC. It specifies CATSEEVQETQYF.

Worth noting for this clonotype: A much larger clonotype is one base distant, so this may be a read error. The rearrangement joins TRBV6-1 to TRBJ2-7, with 9 positions matching TRBD2. The CDR3 extends over 15 amino acids. V lost 8 bases and J lost 1; bases outside the gene matches: 9. Germline CDR1 reads MNHNS; CDR2 reads SASEGT. The CDR3 DNA reads as TGTGCCAGCTCCCGGAGCGGGGGGAATTCCTACGAGCAGTACGTC. Translated: CASSRSGGNSYEQYV.

On this clonotype itself: One end of the junction does not line up with germline, which may come from a read error. The chain recombines TRBV7-2 with TRBJ1-1; a weak D match, TRBD1 (5 bases). Germline-derived CDR1 and CDR2 are SGHTA and FQGNSA. The CDR3 is 11 amino acids. The CDR3 DNA reads TGTGCCAGCAGCGAAGGGACTGAGGCTTTCTTT. This gives the protein CASSEGTEAFF.

The chain recombines TRBV5-1 with TRBJ2-7, with 9 bases fitting TRBD2. Germline CDR1 and CDR2: SGHRS and YFSETQ. With V trimmed by 2 bases and J by 4 bases, 7 bases remained unmatched. This CDR3 comprises 15 residues. DNA of the CDR3: TGCGCCAGCAGCTTTACTGGCGGGGGGGGATACGAGCAGTACTTC. This sequence encodes CASSFTGGGGYEQYF. Looking up the rest from reference TRBV5-1 and TRBJ2-7 gives the full variable domain: KAGVTQTPRYLIKTRGQQVTLSCSPISGHRSVSWYQQTPGQGLQFLFEYFSETQRNKGNFPGRFSGRQFSNSRSEMNVSTLELGDSALYLCASSFTGGGGYEQYFGPGTRLTVT.

The gene calls are TRBV19 and TRBJ2-7; TRBD1 agrees at 11 bases. The CDR3 length is 15 residues. V shed 4 bases, J shed 2 bases, and the junction held 4 bases outside the gene matches. Germline V lookup: CDR1 LNHDA, CDR2 SQIVND (reference sequence). In DNA, the CDR3 is TGTGCCAGTAGTACAGGACAGGGGGCCCCCTACGAGCAGTACTTC. This sequence encodes CASSTGQGAPYEQYF.

This clonotype occurred many times. The CDR3 region is CASSQVRDRRGDTEAFF. In nucleotides, the CDR3 is TGTGCCAGCAGCCAAGTCCGGGACAGAAGAGGGGACACTGAAGCTTTCTTT. The chain has TRBV4-2 and TRBJ1-1; 7 nucleotides align to TRBD1. Losses at the gene ends were 1 base for V and 3 bases for J; bases not matched to a gene: 11. The germline V gene has CDR1 LGHNA and CDR2 YNFKEQ. The CDR3 runs 17 residues.

This clonotype occurred once. This may come from a read error, since a much larger clone is one base off. This chain joins TRBV3-1 and TRBJ2-1; D perhaps matches TRBD2 (5 bases). Germline lookup yields CDR1 LGHDT and CDR2 YNNKEL (reference sequence). The CDR3 is made up of 12 amino acids. In DNA, the CDR3 is TGTGCCAGCAGCCAGACTATCAATGAGCAGCTCTTC. It yields the protein CASSQTINEQLF.

Note on this clonotype: In this CDR3 the conserved last residue, phenylalanine or tryptophan, is missing, so a read error is likely. Because the CDR3's place on the DNA is in doubt, the DNA is left out and the CDR3 is given as listed by TCRdb. The rearrangement uses TRBV15 and TRBJ1-2; the table's D gene call, TRBD1, was not cross checked with the DNA. The germline V gene has CDR1 LNHNV and CDR2 YYDKDF (reference sequence). The CDR3 is 14 residues long, counting both termini. CDR3 region: CATSRDGQGGGYTL.

The genes are TRBV19 and TRBJ2-1, with D perhaps matching TRBD2 (6 bases). Germline V gene sequence: CDR1 LNHDA, CDR2 SQIVND (reference sequence). CDR3 length equals 14 residues. Trimming cost V 5 bases and J 9 bases, with 17 bases left between them. The chain's CDR3 is CASSPDSGGGEQFF. The CDR3 bases are TGTGCCAGTAGTCCGGATAGCGGTGGTGGTGAGCAGTTCTTC.

The chain carries TRBV5-8 and TRBJ1-2; D not certain. Germline V lookup: CDR1 SGHTS, CDR2 YDEGEE. CDR3 size: 12 residues. Trimming removed 0 bases from V and 9 bases from J, with 9 bases in between. DNA of the CDR3: TGTGCCAGCAGCTTGGAGAGGTGGAGCTACACCTTC. Translation: CASSLERWSYTF.

CDR3 sequence: CASSSTSSGYTF. The CDR3 DNA is TGTGCCAGCAGTTCGACCTCGTCTGGCTACACCTTC. The V gene is TRBV12-3 or TRBV12-4, the J gene TRBJ1-2; unclear D gene. The CDR3 runs 12 residues. The V and J ends lost 4 bases and 7 bases respectively, with 10 bases between them.

This clonotype was recorded at least ten times. The chain is built from TRBV7-2 and TRBJ2-7, with 8 positions matching TRBD1. Germline V gene data show CDR1 as SGHTA and CDR2 as FQGNSA. The CDR3 is 15 residues long. The V and J ends lost 5 bases and 0 bases, in that order; junction bases with no gene match: 6. The CDR3 loop reads CASSQGQVNSYEQYF. Written as DNA, the CDR3 is TGTGCCAGCAGCCAGGGACAGGTAAACTCCTACGAGCAGTACTTC.

V is TRBV2 and J is TRBJ1-4; D gene ambiguous. Germline lookup yields CDR1 SNHLY and CDR2 FYNNEI. The CDR3 spans 14 residues. V was cut by 3 bases and J by 8 bases, with 13 bases left in between. The CDR3 here is CASSDNSPDEKLFF. DNA for the CDR3: TGTGCCAGCAGTGACAACAGCCCAGACGAAAAACTGTTTTTT.

The table lists this clonotype with many counts. The chain is built from TRBV5-1 and TRBJ2-3, with TRBD2 as a possible D gene (7 bases). V lost 2 bases and J lost 6, with 16 bases in between. Germline V lookup: CDR1 SGHRS, CDR2 YFSETQ. The CDR3 sequence is 15 residues long. The CDR3 bases are TGCGCCAGCAGCTTAAAACCCGGGGGGCAGGATACGCAGTATTTT. Translation gives CASSLKPGGQDTQYF. The full variable domain, completed using reference TRBV5-1 and TRBJ2-3, is KAGVTQTPRYLIKTRGQQVTLSCSPISGHRSVSWYQQTPGQGLQFLFEYFSETQRNKGNFPGRFSGRQFSNSRSEMNVSTLELGDSALYLCASSLKPGGQDTQYFGPGTRLTVL.

This clonotype has at least ten counts. The chain employs TRBV7-2 and TRBJ2-5, with 10 nucleotides matching TRBD2. This CDR3 region has 17 residues. Trimming took 0 bases from V and 5 from J; bases not matched to a gene: 9. Germline V gives CDR1 SGHTA, CDR2 FQGNSA. CDR3 region: CASSLAGLAGGGETQYF. Written as DNA, the CDR3 is TGTGCCAGCAGCTTAGCCGGTTTAGCGGGGGGCGGGGAGACCCAGTACTTC.

This chain uses TRBV11-2 with TRBJ2-1; D possibly uses TRBD1 or TRBD2 (5 bases each). CDR3 length: 14 residues. CDR1 and CDR2 (germline): SGHAT, FQNNGV. V was cut by 4 bases and J by 7 bases, with 14 bases left in between. The CDR3 is CASSYRDPGNEQFF. The CDR3 nucleotides are TGTGCCAGCAGCTACCGGGACCCGGGGAATGAGCAGTTCTTC.

A word on this clonotype: Compared with germline, one end of the junction differs, possibly owing to a read error. This rearrangement joins TRBV10-1 to TRBJ1-1; D is unclear. CDR1 and CDR2 (germline): WNHNN, SYGVQD (reference sequence). The CDR3 runs 13 residues. The CDR3 DNA reads TGTGCCATCAGTGACACGGTTCGTGGTGAAGCTTTCTTT. It specifies CAISDTVRGEAFF.

This clonotype has only a few counts. The rearrangement joins TRBV10-2 to TRBJ2-1; TRBD1 might be the D (5 bases). Deletions cut 6 bases from V and 5 bases from J, with 8 bases between. This CDR3 has 12 residues. Germline lookup yields CDR1 WSHSY and CDR2 SAAADI. CDR3: CASSDSDNEQFF. The CDR3, as DNA: TGCGCCAGCAGCGACAGCGACAATGAGCAGTTCTTC.